The rows below give T cell receptor beta chains drawn from one sample of a study of shared clonotypes between healthy human individuals. Some clones are missing from TCRdb's copy, which holds only in-frame ones; the method was immunoSEQ multiplex PCR. This sample has around 1.5 million clones, with around 98% found just once. What was sequenced was naive CD4+ T cells sorted from blood. The receptors originated from a man under 40 in good health. CDR3s include the opening cysteine and the closing phenylalanine or tryptophan. D genes are given only for firm matches. The size field is filled for only some rows; it gives once, few, many or a size class.

V gene: TRBV27; D gene: TRBD1; J gene: TRBJ2-7; clone size: .; CDR3 protein: CASSPLSTGIGYEQYF
V gene: TRBV9; D gene: TRBD2; J gene: TRBJ2-1; clone size: .; CDR3 protein: CASSPGLAGAYNEQFF
V gene: TRBV12-2; D gene: .; J gene: TRBJ1-3; clone size: once; CDR3 protein: CASRPRDRRNTIYF
V gene: TRBV11-2; D gene: TRBD1; J gene: TRBJ1-2; clone size: .; CDR3 protein: CASSLGQGFYGYTF
V gene: TRBV7-9; D gene: .; J gene: TRBJ1-3; clone size: .; CDR3 protein: CASSLEPTPGNTIYF
V gene: TRBV29-1; D gene: .; J gene: TRBJ2-1; clone size: .; CDR3 protein: CSVVGSGSSEVYNEQFF
V gene: TRBV6-6; D gene: .; J gene: TRBJ2-7; clone size: .; CDR3 protein: CASSTGRQYEQYF
V gene: TRBV18; D gene: .; J gene: TRBJ2-7; clone size: .; CDR3 protein: CASSPPSGLPYEQYF
V gene: TRBV7-3; D gene: .; J gene: TRBJ2-2; clone size: .; CDR3 protein: CASSLKGYGWTGVDLSGELFF
V gene: TRBV7-8; D gene: .; J gene: TRBJ2-2; clone size: .; CDR3 protein: CASSLVPANTGELFF
V gene: TRBV9; D gene: TRBD1; J gene: TRBJ1-2; clone size: .; CDR3 protein: CASSDTDPRQGAHYGYTF
V gene: TRBV27; D gene: TRBD1; J gene: TRBJ1-1; clone size: .; CDR3 protein: CASSVITGGIEAFF
V gene: TRBV19; D gene: .; J gene: TRBJ2-7; clone size: .; CDR3 protein: CASSKGPSYEQYF
V gene: TRBV11-2; D gene: .; J gene: TRBJ2-3; clone size: .; CDR3 protein: CASSLFHGGTDTQYF